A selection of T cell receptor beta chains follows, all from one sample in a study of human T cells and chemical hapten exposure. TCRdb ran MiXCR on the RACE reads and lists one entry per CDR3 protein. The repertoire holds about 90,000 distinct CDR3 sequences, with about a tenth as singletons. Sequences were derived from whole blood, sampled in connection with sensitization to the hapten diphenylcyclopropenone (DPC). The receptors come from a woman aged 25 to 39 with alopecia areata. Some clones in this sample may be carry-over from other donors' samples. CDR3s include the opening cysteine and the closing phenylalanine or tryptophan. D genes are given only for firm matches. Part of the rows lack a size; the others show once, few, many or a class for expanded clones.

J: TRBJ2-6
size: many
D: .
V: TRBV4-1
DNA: TGCGCCAGCAGCCAAGGTTGGTATGGGGCCAACGTCCTGACTTTC
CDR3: CASSQGWYGANVLTF

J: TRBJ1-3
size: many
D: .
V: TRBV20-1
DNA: TGCAGTGCTAGTCCCTGGCCCGATTCCTCTGGAAACACCATATATTTT
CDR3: CSASPWPDSSGNTIYF

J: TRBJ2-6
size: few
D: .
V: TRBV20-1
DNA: TGCAGTGCTAGAGTTAGCTCTGGGGCCAACGTCCTGACTTTC
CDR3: CSARVSSGANVLTF

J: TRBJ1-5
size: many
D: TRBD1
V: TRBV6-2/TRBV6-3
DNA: TGTGCCAGCAGTTGGGAGGGGGCGAGTCAGCCCCAGCATTTT
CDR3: CASSWEGASQPQHF

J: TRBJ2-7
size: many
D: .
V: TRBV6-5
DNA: TGTGCCAGCAGTTACTCTGGAGACTTC
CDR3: CASSYSGDF

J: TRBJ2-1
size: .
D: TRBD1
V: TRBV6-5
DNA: TGTGCCAGCAGCCCCGGGACAGGGTTTACAGGGAAGTTCTTC
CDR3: CASSPGTGFTGKFF

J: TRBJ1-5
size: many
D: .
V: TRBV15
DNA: TGTGCCACCACCCCGACAGATGTTGGTCAGCCCCAGCATTTT
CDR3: CATTPTDVGQPQHF

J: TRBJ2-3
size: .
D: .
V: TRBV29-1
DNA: TGCAGCACCAAATCCGAGGGGCGCGCAGATACGCAGTATTTT
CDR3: CSTKSEGRADTQYF

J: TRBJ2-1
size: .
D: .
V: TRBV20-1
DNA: TGCAGTGCTATTAATACGGGATTACCTTACAATGAGCAGTTCTTC
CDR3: CSAINTGLPYNEQFF

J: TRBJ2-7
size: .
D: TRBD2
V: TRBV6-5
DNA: TGTGCCAGCAGTTACAGCGGGAGGTCCTACGAGCAGTACTTC
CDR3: CASSYSGRSYEQYF